This entry describes one T cell receptor beta chain. It lacks a known antigen. No quality values exist for individual bases; no much larger clone is one base distant. Whole blood was collected in K2EDTA tubes by collaborating institutions according to the institutions' own protocols. For TCRbeta analysis, collaborators shipped samples as frozen whole blood, isolated PBMCs, or DNA extracted from either of those sample types. TCRbeta CDR3 regions were amplified from genomic DNA by means of the immunoSEQ Assay, a bias-controlled multiplex PCR. Under the source paper's analysis protocol: The number of nucleated cells in each sample was estimated from the amplification of reference gene primers within the assay. Sequence reads were collapsed and filtered to measure the absolute abundance of every unique TCRbeta CDR3 rearrangement. For each sample, productive Simpson clonality was calculated as the square root of Simpson's diversity index over productive rearrangements. Sourced from immuneACCESS, this table was stored by TCRdb with only in-frame sequences that have V and J called. A share of the clones is absent; for the studies checked, an unresolved V gene accounts for under half, and the remainder has no known explanation. From that table come the V and J calls and clone size; the DNA was used to work out D and trimming. The sample table lists about 36,000 clones, roughly 78% of them with a count of one. 33% of the sample lies in the top ten.

This entry comes from a study of blood T cell repertoires in COVID-19 (dated by TCRdb to between 2020 and 2021). Notes on the research overall: Collaborator samples came from the United States, Italy and Spain and covered acute and convalescent phases of COVID-19. The repertoires were released in a freely available public database meant as a resource for research on the immune response to SARS-CoV-2. Where available, HLA class I and class II types were taken from metadata supplied by the sample provider and were not determined by assay-based typing. The samples were drawn from the first 160 participants of the ongoing ImmuneRACE study and from 950 to 1,500 subjects provided by 6 global collaborators. A de-identified subject ID, COVID-19 status, age in years and sex were almost always included in the sample metadata. Subjects who had been exposed to COVID-19, were actively infected with it, or had recovered from it provided the deeply sampled blood TCRbeta repertoires that made up the dataset. The material from the prospective study consisted of cDNA or gDNA derived from T cells, B-cell-depleted T cells, or PBMCs.

V is cut back by 3 bases and J by 4 bases, with 7 bases in the junction unmatched. CDR1 and CDR2, looked up from the germline V gene, are KGHDR and SFDVKD. Counted from cysteine to phenylalanine, this CDR3 has 16 amino acids. Just the 48-base CDR3 DNA is kept, in frame starting at base 1. Overall study outcomes, separate from this receptor: The amount of clinical and demographic metadata varied by source and participant and was provided uncurated.

Recombination linked TRBV24-1 to TRBJ2-3; 9 nucleotides in the junction match TRBD2. The material sequenced was peripheral blood. The sequence was obtained from a man aged 55 to 70 with acute or convalescent COVID-19. The CDR3 protein: CATSDPSGIGPDTQYF. The DNA is as follows: TGTGCCACCAGTGATCCTAGCGGGATCGGCCCAGATACGCAGTATTTT.